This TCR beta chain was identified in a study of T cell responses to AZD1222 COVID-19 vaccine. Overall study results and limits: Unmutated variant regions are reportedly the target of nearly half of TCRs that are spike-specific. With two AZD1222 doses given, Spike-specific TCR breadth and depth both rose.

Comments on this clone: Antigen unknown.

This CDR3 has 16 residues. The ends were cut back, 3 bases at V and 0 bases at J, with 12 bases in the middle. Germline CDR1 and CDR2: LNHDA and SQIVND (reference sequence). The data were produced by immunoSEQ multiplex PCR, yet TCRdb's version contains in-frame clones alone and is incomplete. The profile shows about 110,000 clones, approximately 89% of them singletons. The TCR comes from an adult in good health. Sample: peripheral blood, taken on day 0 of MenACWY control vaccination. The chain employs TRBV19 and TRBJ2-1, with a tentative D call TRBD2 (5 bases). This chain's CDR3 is CASSISGKSSYNEQFF. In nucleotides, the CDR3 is TGTGCCAGTAGTATCTCCGGGAAGAGCTCCTACAATGAGCAGTTCTTC.